The T cell receptor beta chain described here comes from a study of OX40 agonist ivuxolimab in advanced cancers. Looking at the study overall: Two cutaneous melanoma patients and one hepatocellular carcinoma patient, three in all, had partial responses.

Repertoires were generated with immunoSEQ multiplex PCR, while TCRdb's copy carries only in-frame clones and drops some. The profile covers approximately 60,000 clones, with 75% to 90% appearing a single time and 14% taken by the ten largest. The ends were cut back, 1 base at V and 4 bases at J, with 17 bases in the middle. Germline lookup yields CDR1 SGHVS and CDR2 FQNEAQ. The CDR3 length is 16 residues. This specimen was CD4+ or CD8+ T cells sorted from blood, taken in a trial of the OX40 agonist ivuxolimab. The gene calls are TRBV7-8 and TRBJ2-7, with unresolved D. This clonotype was sampled from an adult with an advanced solid tumor such as melanoma, head and neck, liver or kidney cancer. CDR3 loop: CASSLVTEEGIYEQYF. The CDR3 nucleotides read TGTGCCAGCAGCTTAGTCACCGAGGAAGGTATATACGAGCAGTACTTC.